Listed below are T cell receptor beta chains from one sample, sequenced in a study of shared clonotypes between healthy human individuals. The table came from immunoSEQ multiplex PCR; TCRdb's copy has only in-frame clones and leaves some out. The sample includes millions of clones, about 94% of them seen just once. Sequencing input: naive CD8+ T cells sorted from blood. The receptors were sampled from a man younger than 30 in good health. CDR3s include the opening cysteine and the closing phenylalanine or tryptophan. D genes are given only for firm matches. Expanded clones get a size class; other rows say once, few or many, or leave the size out.

V	J	size	D	DNA	CDR3
TRBV7-2	TRBJ2-2	.	.	TGTGCCAGCAGCTTAGAGGGAGCGGGCGGGGAGCTGTTTTTT	CASSLEGAGGELFF
TRBV6-6	TRBJ1-1	.	.	TGTGCCACCCTTCTAGGTCCGGGAGACACTGAAGCTTTCTTT	CATLLGPGDTEAFF
TRBV6-5	TRBJ2-5	.	.	TGTGCCAGCAGTTCCGACAGTCAAGAGACCCAGTACTTC	CASSSDSQETQYF
TRBV7-8	TRBJ2-7	.	.	TGTGCCAGCAGCCCAGACCTGGCAGGCCGAGTGTGGGAGCAGTACTTC	CASSPDLAGRVWEQYF
TRBV12-5	TRBJ2-7	.	.	TGTGCTAGTGGTTTGGTAGCGTACGAGCAGTACTTC	CASGLVAYEQYF
TRBV7-3	TRBJ2-3	.	.	TGTGCCAGCAGCCCCTCGGGGACTTCTAGCACAGATACGCAGTATTTT	CASSPSGTSSTDTQYF
TRBV28	TRBJ1-6	.	.	TGTGCCAGCAGTTCCGATACAGTTTATAATTCACCCCTCCACTTT	CASSSDTVYNSPLHF
TRBV4-2	TRBJ2-7	.	TRBD2	TGTGCCAGCAGCCAATCCGTGACTAGCGGGAGACACGAGCAGTACTTC	CASSQSVTSGRHEQYF
TRBV5-1	TRBJ2-7	.	.	TGCGCCAGCAGCTTAACCGGACGGGGGAACTTC	CASSLTGRGNF
TRBV7-9	TRBJ2-3	.	.	TGTGCCAGCAGCTTAGAGTGGGGGACAGATACGCAGTATTTT	CASSLEWGTDTQYF
TRBV4-1	TRBJ2-3	.	.	TGCGCCAGCAGCCAAGATATTATGGAAGATACGCAGTATTTT	CASSQDIMEDTQYF
TRBV29-1	TRBJ2-3	.	.	TGCAGCGTTGAAAGCGGTCGGGGAACCACAGATACGCAGTATTTT	CSVESGRGTTDTQYF
TRBV2	TRBJ2-7	once	.	TGTGCCAGCAGTTCCCTCGAAGCACTCCCCCTCGAGCAGTACTTC	CASSSLEALPLEQYF
TRBV4-2	TRBJ2-7	.	TRBD1	TGTGCCAGCAGCCAAACGCCATTAGAGGGGGCGGGCGAGCAGTACTTC	CASSQTPLEGAGEQYF
TRBV11-2	TRBJ2-7	.	.	TGTGCCAGCAGTTTCAGGGAATCTTTATCCTACGAGCAGTACTTC	CASSFRESLSYEQYF
TRBV15	TRBJ2-5	.	TRBD1	TGTGCCACCAGCAGAGGCAACCACAGGGGCCTCCAAGAGACCCAGTACTTC	CATSRGNHRGLQETQYF
TRBV27	TRBJ2-3	.	.	TGTGCCAGCAGTTCCCCTTCCGGGCCCTGGTTGGGCGATACGCAGTATTTT	CASSSPSGPWLGDTQYF
TRBV10-1	TRBJ2-7	.	.	TGCGCGCTCATCCCCGGGACATTCACCGAGCAGTACTTC	CALIPGTFTEQYF
TRBV7-2	TRBJ2-1	.	.	TGTGCCAGCAGCTTAGGTATAGCGGCATACTCCTACAATGAGCAGTTCTTC	CASSLGIAAYSYNEQFF
TRBV6-6	TRBJ2-5	.	TRBD2	TGTGCCAGCCTCGGTGAGGGCGGGAGAACCCAGTACTTC	CASLGEGGRTQYF
TRBV4-1	TRBJ2-5	.	.	TGCGCCAGCAGTCACCCCTCCCACAACTCCCAAGAGACCCAGTACTTC	CASSHPSHNSQETQYF
TRBV9	TRBJ2-2	few	.	TGTGCCAGCAGCGTCGGCACCGGGGAGCTGTTTTTT	CASSVGTGELFF
TRBV5-6	TRBJ2-1	.	.	TGTGCCAGCAGCTTGGGCAGAAACAATGAGCAGTTCTTC	CASSLGRNNEQFF
TRBV29-1	TRBJ2-1	.	TRBD2	TGCAGCGTTGAAGGGGCGCGGGAGTCGGACAATGAGCAGTTCTTC	CSVEGARESDNEQFF
TRBV5-1	TRBJ1-1	.	.	TGCGCCAGCAGCGCTGAGGGACCGCCGAACACTGAAGCTTTCTTT	CASSAEGPPNTEAFF
TRBV2	TRBJ2-7	.	.	TGTGCCAGCAGTGAAGGGGGGATCTCCTACGAGCAGTACTTC	CASSEGGISYEQYF
TRBV7-6	TRBJ2-3	.	.	TGTGCCAGCAGCTTAGGGGAGGCCCCGATTAGAGATACGCAGTATTTT	CASSLGEAPIRDTQYF
TRBV29-1	TRBJ2-1	.	.	TGCATTGGGGATGAGCAGTTCTTC	CIGDEQFF
TRBV30	TRBJ2-2	.	.	TGTGCCTGGATGGGAGAGGGGTGGGACACCGGGGAGCTGTTTTTT	CAWMGEGWDTGELFF
TRBV18	TRBJ1-6	.	.	TGTGCCAGCTCACCATACAGGGATTATAATTCACCCCTCCACTTT	CASSPYRDYNSPLHF
TRBV19	TRBJ2-2	.	.	TGTGCCAGTAGTATAGTTCCAGGGGGGACCGGGGAGCTGTTTTTT	CASSIVPGGTGELFF
TRBV11-2	TRBJ2-6	.	TRBD1	TGTGCCAGCAGGCGACAGACAGGGCACGGGGCCAACGTCCTGACTTTC	CASRRQTGHGANVLTF
TRBV9	TRBJ2-7	.	TRBD2	TGTGCCAGCAGCGTAGAAGCGGGGAACCCCTACGAGCAGTACTTC	CASSVEAGNPYEQYF
TRBV11-2	TRBJ2-3	.	.	TGTGCCAGCAGCTTAGTCGGGGTAGAACTCACAGATACGCAGTATTTT	CASSLVGVELTDTQYF
TRBV6-1	TRBJ2-7	.	TRBD2	TGTGCCAGCAGTGAAGCGCGGGGAGGGCAGCTTAGCTCCTACGAGCAGTACTTC	CASSEARGGQLSSYEQYF
TRBV7-9	TRBJ2-1	.	.	TGTGCCAGCAGCTTAGGGGGTCCAGGGGATGAGCAGTTCTTC	CASSLGGPGDEQFF
TRBV27	TRBJ2-7	.	.	TGTGCCAGCAGTTTAGGTTCGGACGGACCCTACGAGCAGTACTTC	CASSLGSDGPYEQYF
TRBV7-6	TRBJ2-7	.	TRBD1	TGTGCCAGCAGCCCAGACAGGGTTTACGAGCAGTACTTC	CASSPDRVYEQYF
TRBV10-3	TRBJ1-5	.	.	TGTGCCATCAGTGAGATCTCGAATAGCAATCAGCCCCAGCATTTT	CAISEISNSNQPQHF
TRBV7-9	TRBJ1-4	.	.	TGTGCCAGCAGCTTAGAAGTAGGGTCGAATGAAAAACTGTTTTTT	CASSLEVGSNEKLFF
TRBV29-1	TRBJ2-5	few	.	TGCAGCGCCCGGGACCGCGACCAAGAGACCCAGTACTTC	CSARDRDQETQYF
TRBV10-2	TRBJ1-2	.	TRBD1	TGCGCCAGCAGTTCGGGACAGAATGGCTACACCTTC	CASSSGQNGYTF
TRBV7-9	TRBJ2-1	.	TRBD2	TGTGCCAGCAGCCCCCACCGACTAGCGGGATTATACAATGAGCAGTTCTTC	CASSPHRLAGLYNEQFF
TRBV6-1	TRBJ2-1	.	TRBD1	TGTGCCAGCATCCTCACAGGGGGAGGAGAGCAGTTCTTC	CASILTGGGEQFF
TRBV5-6	TRBJ2-2	.	.	TGTGCCAGCAGCCCCACGGGTTTCGGGGAGCTGTTTTTT	CASSPTGFGELFF
TRBV15	TRBJ1-5	.	TRBD1	TGTGCCACCAGCAGAGATCGGGACAGGTCGTATAGCAATCAGCCCCAGCATTTT	CATSRDRDRSYSNQPQHF
TRBV28	TRBJ2-5	.	TRBD2	TGTGCCAGCAGTTTCCCCTCCCGGGGGGACGCTCAAGAGACCCAGTACTTC	CASSFPSRGDAQETQYF
TRBV4-3	TRBJ2-7	.	.	TGCGCCAGCAGCTACGGAGAAGACGCCTACGAGCAGTACTTC	CASSYGEDAYEQYF